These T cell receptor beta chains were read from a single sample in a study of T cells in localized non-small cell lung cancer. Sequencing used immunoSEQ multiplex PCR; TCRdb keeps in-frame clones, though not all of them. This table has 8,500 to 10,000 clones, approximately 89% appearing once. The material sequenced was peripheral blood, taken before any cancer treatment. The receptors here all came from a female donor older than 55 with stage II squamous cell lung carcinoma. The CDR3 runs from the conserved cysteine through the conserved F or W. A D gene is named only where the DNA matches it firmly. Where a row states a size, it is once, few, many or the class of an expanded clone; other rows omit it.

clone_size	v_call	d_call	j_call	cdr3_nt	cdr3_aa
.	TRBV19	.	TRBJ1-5	TGTGCCAGTAATATAATTTCCCCTGGGAGTCAGCCCCAGCATTTT	CASNIISPGSQPQHF
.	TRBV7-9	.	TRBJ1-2	TGTGCCAGCAGCTTGACGCATCTGGCGGGGACCTTC	CASSLTHLAGTF
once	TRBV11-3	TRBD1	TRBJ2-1	TGTGCCAGCAGCTTTGGGACAGCGCCTAACAATGAGCAGTTCTTC	CASSFGTAPNNEQFF
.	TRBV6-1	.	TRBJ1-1	TGTGCCAGCACCACCCCCCAGTTGGGGATGCCCCCTTTCTTT	CASTTPQLGMPPFF
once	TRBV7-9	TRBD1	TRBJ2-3	TGTGCCAGCAGCCCCCCGTTTGCACAGGGGGATACAGATACGCAGTATTTT	CASSPPFAQGDTDTQYF
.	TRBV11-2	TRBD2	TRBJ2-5	TGTGCCAGCAGCTTAGGGACTAGCGGGATCCAAGAGACCCAGTACTTC	CASSLGTSGIQETQYF
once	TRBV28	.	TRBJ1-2	TGTGCCAGCAGTCGCAATGGGATTAGGGTTAAACCCTTTGGCTACACCTTC	CASSRNGIRVKPFGYTF
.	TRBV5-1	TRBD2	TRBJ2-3	TGCGCCAGCAGCTTGGAACCAGCGGGGGGGCTCACAGATACGCAGTATTTT	CASSLEPAGGLTDTQYF
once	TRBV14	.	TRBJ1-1	TGTGCCAGCAGCCAAGTTAGGGGTGTGGGGAGTCGGGCTTTCTTT	CASSQVRGVGSRAFF
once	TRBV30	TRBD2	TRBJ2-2	TGTGCCTGGAGGGCCCCGGGTGGGGGGGTTGGGGAGCTGTTTTTT	CAWRAPGGGVGELFF
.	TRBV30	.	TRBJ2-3	TGTGCCTGGAGTGTCGTTACAGATACGCAGTATTTT	CAWSVVTDTQYF
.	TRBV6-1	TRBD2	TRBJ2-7	TGTGCCAGCAGTGAAGGAGGGGGTAGCGGGAGTTCCTACGAGCAGTACTTC	CASSEGGGSGSSYEQYF
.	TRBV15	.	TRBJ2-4	TGTGCCACCAGCAGGAAAGGGACGGGTCTAGCCAAAAACATTCAGTACTTC	CATSRKGTGLAKNIQYF
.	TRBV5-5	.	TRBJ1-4	TGTGCCAGCAGCTTAGAGTTCCTCAATGAAAAACTGTTTTTT	CASSLEFLNEKLFF
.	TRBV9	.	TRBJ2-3	TGTGCCAGCAGCGTAGAGGTCTTCACAGATACGCAGTATTTT	CASSVEVFTDTQYF
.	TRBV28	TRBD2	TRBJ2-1	TGTGCCAGCAGTTTGACTAGCGGGGGGCCGGGGTACAATGAGCAGTTCTTC	CASSLTSGGPGYNEQFF
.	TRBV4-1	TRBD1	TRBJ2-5	TGCGCCAGCAGCCTAGGACAGGGCCAAGAGACCCAGTACTTC	CASSLGQGQETQYF
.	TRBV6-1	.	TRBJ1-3	TGTGCCAGCAGTGAAACACCGACATTCTCTGGAAACACCATATATTTT	CASSETPTFSGNTIYF
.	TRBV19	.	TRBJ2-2	TGTGCCAGTAGTGCGGTCACGACTGCCGGCCGGGAGCTGTTTTTT	CASSAVTTAGRELFF
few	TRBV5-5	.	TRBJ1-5	TGTGCCAGCAGCCTCCCAGGGAATCAGCCCCAGCATTTT	CASSLPGNQPQHF
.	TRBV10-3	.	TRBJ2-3	TGTGCCGTCACGAGCACAGATACGCAGTATTTT	CAVTSTDTQYF
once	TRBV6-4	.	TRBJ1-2	TGTGCCAGCAGTGGGGACCGGGCCTCAGGGGGCTACACCTTC	CASSGDRASGGYTF
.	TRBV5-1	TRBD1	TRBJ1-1	TGCGCCAGCAGCGGACAGGGGGGCACTGAAGCTTTCTTT	CASSGQGGTEAFF
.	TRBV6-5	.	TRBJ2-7	TGTGCCAGCAGGCAGGGGGGGAGGGAGCAGTACTTC	CASRQGGREQYF
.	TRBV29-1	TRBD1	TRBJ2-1	TGCAGCGGATTAACCGGGACAGGTAGGGATGAGCAGTTCTTC	CSGLTGTGRDEQFF
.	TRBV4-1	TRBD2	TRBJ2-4	TGCGCCAGCAGCCCGGGCGGGGGGGTTAAAAACATTCAGTACTTC	CASSPGGGVKNIQYF
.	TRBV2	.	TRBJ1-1	TGTGCCAGCGGCAGGTTGGGCACTGAAGCTTTCTTT	CASGRLGTEAFF
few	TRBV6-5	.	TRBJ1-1	TGTGCCAGCAGTTACTCCCGGGCCGCCACTGAAGCTTTCTTT	CASSYSRAATEAFF
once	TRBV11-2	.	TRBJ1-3	TGTGCCAGCAGCTTTGAGGGGAGAAACACCATATATTTT	CASSFEGRNTIYF
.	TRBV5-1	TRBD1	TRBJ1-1	TGCGCCAGCAGCTTAACAGGGGGCACTGAAGCTTTCTTT	CASSLTGGTEAFF
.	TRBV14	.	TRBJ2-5	TGTGCCAGCAGCCCGCGGGGTCAGGGACGGGAGACCCAGTACTTC	CASSPRGQGRETQYF
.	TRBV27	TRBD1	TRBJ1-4	TGTGCCAGCGGCATACAGGGGGGTGAAAAACTGTTTTTT	CASGIQGGEKLFF
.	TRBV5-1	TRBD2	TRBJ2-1	TGCGCCAGCAGCTCGGAGATCCTAGCGGGGGGCTCCTACAATGAGCAGTTCTTC	CASSSEILAGGSYNEQFF
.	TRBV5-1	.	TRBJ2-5	TGCGCCAGCAGCCCGACCGGGGCTGTAAGGGAGACCCAGTACTTC	CASSPTGAVRETQYF
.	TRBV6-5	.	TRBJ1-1	TGTGCCAGCAGTTCTCGAGGGGGAGAGGAAGCTTTCTTT	CASSSRGGEEAFF
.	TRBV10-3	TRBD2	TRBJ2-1	TGTGCCATCAGTGGGACTAGCGGGAGCAATGAGCAGTTCTTC	CAISGTSGSNEQFF
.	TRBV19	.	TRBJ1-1	TGTGCCAGTAGTAATCCAGGGATGAACACTGAAGCTTTCTTT	CASSNPGMNTEAFF
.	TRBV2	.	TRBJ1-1	TGTGCCAGCATAGAGAACACTGAAGCTTTCTTT	CASIENTEAFF
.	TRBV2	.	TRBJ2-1	TGTGCCAGCAGTGAGAGTGAAGACAATGAGCAGTTCTTC	CASSESEDNEQFF
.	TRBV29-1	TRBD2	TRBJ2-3	TGCAGCATAGTACTTAGCGGGAGGGCAGGGAGCACAGATACGCAGTATTTT	CSIVLSGRAGSTDTQYF
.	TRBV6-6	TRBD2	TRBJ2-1	TGTGCCAGCAGCCCGCGGGGGGGCTCCGATGAGCAGTTCTTC	CASSPRGGSDEQFF
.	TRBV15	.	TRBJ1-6	TGTGCCACCAGCAGAGTTCGTTCACCCCTCCACTTT	CATSRVRSPLHF
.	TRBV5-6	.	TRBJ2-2	TGTGCCAGCAGCTCCCAGAACACCGGGGAGCTGTTTTTT	CASSSQNTGELFF
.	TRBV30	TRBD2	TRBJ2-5	TGTGCCTTGGGACTAGCGGACCAAGAGACCCAGTACTTC	CALGLADQETQYF
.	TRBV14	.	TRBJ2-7	TGTGCCAGCAACACCAAATCGGGGGAGCAGTACTTC	CASNTKSGEQYF
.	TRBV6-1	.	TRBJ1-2	TGTGCCAGCAGCCTTCCTGACACAAGACGGGGCTACACCTTC	CASSLPDTRRGYTF
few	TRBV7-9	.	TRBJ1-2	TGTGCCAGCAGCTTAGGAGGGGACCGGGACCCCGCCTTC	CASSLGGDRDPAF
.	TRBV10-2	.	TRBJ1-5	TGCGCCAGCAGTACCCAGGGAGGGGGCAATCAGCCCCAGCATTTT	CASSTQGGGNQPQHF
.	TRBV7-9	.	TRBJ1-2	TGTGCCAGCAGCTTTGGGCAGGGTGAAAGCTACACCTTC	CASSFGQGESYTF
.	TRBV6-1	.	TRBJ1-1	TGTGCCAGCACCATCCCACCCGGGTCAACTGAAGCTTTCTTT	CASTIPPGSTEAFF
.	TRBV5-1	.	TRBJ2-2	TGCGCCAGCAGCTTGTTAGACCCGAACACCGGGGAGCTGTTTTTT	CASSLLDPNTGELFF
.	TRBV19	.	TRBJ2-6	TGTGCCAGTACCCCCCCGGGTACGTCAGGGGCCAACGTCCTGACTTTC	CASTPPGTSGANVLTF
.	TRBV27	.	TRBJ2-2	TGTGCCAGCAGTTTAGAGATCGGGACCGGGGAGCTGTTTTTT	CASSLEIGTGELFF
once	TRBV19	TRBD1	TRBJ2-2	TGTGCCAGTAGATTCAGGGGGTTGGACACCGGGGAGCTGTTTTTT	CASRFRGLDTGELFF
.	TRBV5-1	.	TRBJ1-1	TGCGCCAGCGAACAGGGAATGGGTGGCACTGAAGCTTTCTTT	CASEQGMGGTEAFF
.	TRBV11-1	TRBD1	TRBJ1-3	TGTGCCAGCAGCTCAGGGGGATTTGGAAACACCATATATTTT	CASSSGGFGNTIYF
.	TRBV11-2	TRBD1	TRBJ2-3	TGTGCCAGCAGCTCAGGACAGGGCACAGATACGCAGTATTTT	CASSSGQGTDTQYF
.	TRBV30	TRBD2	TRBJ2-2	TGTGCCTGGAGTTTAAGGACTAGTGGCACCGGGGAGCTGTTTTTT	CAWSLRTSGTGELFF
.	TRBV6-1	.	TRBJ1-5	TGTGCCAGCAGTGAAAGGGGTGTCGGCAGCAATCAGCCCCAGCATTTT	CASSERGVGSNQPQHF